Listed here are 26 T cell receptor beta chains from one sample, sequenced in a study of monozygotic twins with inflammatory bowel disease. TCRdb reprocessed the 5' RACE reads and reports one entry per CDR3 protein, with no DNA. This table lists about 43,000 distinct CDR3 sequences. The sequencing sample was made of blood. The receptors here all came from a human donor with ulcerative colitis or Crohn's disease, or a healthy co-twin of an affected twin (not recorded which).

The V gene is TRBV7-8, the J gene TRBJ2-2; lacking DNA, the TRBD1 call made by TCRdb goes unchecked. The germline gives CDR1 SGHVS, CDR2 FQNEAQ. The CDR3 covers 15 residues. The CDR3 loop reads CASSLAWTVTGELFF.

The chain recombines TRBV5-1 with TRBJ1-2; TCRdb's assignment of TRBD1 cannot be checked, as there is no DNA. Germline values: CDR1 SGHRS, CDR2 YFSETQ. This CDR3 is 15 amino acids long. Here the CDR3 reads CASSSAGQGNYGYTF.

This sequence joins TRBV20-1 and TRBJ2-7. From germline, CDR1 is DFQATT and CDR2 SNEGSKA (reference sequence). The CDR3 sequence is 13 residues long. CDR3 protein: CSADLGFSYEQYF.

Its frequency marks this clonotype as medium-sized. The chain links TRBV6-5 to TRBJ2-7; TCRdb proposes TRBD1, but this gene call is untestable without DNA. The CDR3 contains 14 residues. Germline V CDR1 and CDR2: MNHEY, SVGAGI. This CDR3 is CASSYGAGKYEQYF.

The chain combines TRBV5-1 with TRBJ2-3; without DNA, the TCRdb call of TRBD2 cannot be checked. There are 15 residues in the CDR3. The germline V gene encodes CDR1 SGHRS and CDR2 YFSETQ. The CDR3 sequence is CASSLTRGDSDTQYF.

V usage is TRBV7-9 and J usage is TRBJ2-1. The CDR3 is 14 amino acids. CDR1 SEHNR and CDR2 FQNEAQ come from the germline V gene (reference sequence). CDR3 protein: CASSFTELYNEQFF. The complete variable domain, with remaining parts taken from reference TRBV7-9 and TRBJ2-1, reads DTGVSQNPRHKITKRGQNVTFRCDPISEHNRLYWYRQTLGQGPEFLTYFQNEAQLEKSRLLSDRFSAERPKGSFSTLEIQRTEQGDSAMYLCASSFTELYNEQFFGPGTRLTVL.

CDR3 region: CASSFGTVYNEQFF. The chain has TRBV5-1 and TRBJ2-1. The CDR3 sequence is 14 residues long. Germline V gene data show CDR1 as SGHRS and CDR2 as YFSETQ.

The chain links TRBV3-1 to TRBJ2-7. The CDR3 loop spans 14 amino acids. The germline V gene encodes CDR1 LGHDT and CDR2 YNNKEL (reference sequence). The CDR3 reads CASSPDSASYEQYF.

This rearrangement joins TRBV28 to TRBJ2-5. This CDR3 contains 11 residues. Germline CDR1 MDHEN, CDR2 SYDVKM. This CDR3 reads CASRWLETQYF.

V gene TRBV11-2 combines with J gene TRBJ2-5; no DNA is available, so the TRBD2 call from TCRdb remains unchecked. Germline CDR1 is SGHAT and CDR2 is FQNNGV. This CDR3 comprises 17 residues. CDR3 amino acids: CASKGGGAYLGQETQYF.

The V call is TRBV28, the J call TRBJ1-5. The length of the CDR3 is 12 residues. CDR1 MDHEN and CDR2 SYDVKM come from the germline V gene. The CDR3 protein is CASRGAGQPQHF.

CDR3 in amino acids: CASGVSKTLAKNIQYF. The chain joins TRBV28 to TRBJ2-4; TCRdb outputs TRBD1, but without DNA this stays unchecked. This CDR3 has 16 residues. The germline V gene encodes CDR1 MDHEN and CDR2 SYDVKM.

The chain combines TRBV5-1 with TRBJ1-2; with no DNA, the TCRdb D assignment of TRBD1 cannot be verified. The CDR3 has 14 amino acids. Germline CDR1 SGHRS, CDR2 YFSETQ. CDR3 residues: CASSRTGEGYGYTF.

The chain recombines TRBV12-3 or TRBV12-4 with TRBJ1-5; TCRdb's D call, TRBD1, is unchecked because there is no DNA. CDR3 length equals 14 residues. The CDR3 protein is CASSFGGAGQPQHF.

V is TRBV6-1 and J is TRBJ1-1; TCRdb lists TRBD1, though no DNA is available to test this call. The CDR3 spans 15 residues. Per germline, CDR1 MNHNS and CDR2 SASEGT. CDR3: CASGSFKQGGTEAFF.

The rearrangement links TRBV28 to TRBJ2-3; TCRdb names TRBD1, which stays unverified in the absence of DNA. CDR3 size: 18 residues. Per the germline V gene, CDR1 is MDHEN and CDR2 is SYDVKM. The CDR3 reads CARSSDRGWRGSTDTQYF. Using reference TRBV28 and TRBJ2-3 for the parts outside the CDR3, the full variable domain is DVKVTQSSRYLVKRTGEKVFLECVQDMDHENMFWYRQDPGLGLRLIYFSYDVKMKEKGDIPEGYSVSREKKERFSLILESASTNQTSMYLCARSSDRGWRGSTDTQYFGPGTRLTVL.

This chain links TRBV30 with TRBJ2-7; the D call from TCRdb, TRBD1, cannot be confirmed without DNA. The CDR3 covers 13 residues. The germline CDR1 and CDR2 sequences are GTSNPN and SVGIG (reference sequence). The CDR3 here is CAWSVGGVGEQYF.

The V gene is TRBV5-1, the J gene TRBJ2-1. This CDR3 is 11 amino acids long. Germline CDR1 SGHRS, CDR2 YFSETQ. The CDR3 here is CASSLANEQFF. Supplemented by reference TRBV5-1 and TRBJ2-1, the full variable domain reads KAGVTQTPRYLIKTRGQQVTLSCSPISGHRSVSWYQQTPGQGLQFLFEYFSETQRNKGNFPGRFSGRQFSNSRSEMNVSTLELGDSALYLCASSLANEQFFGPGTRLTVL.

J is TRBJ1-1 and V is TRBV30; TCRdb proposes TRBD1, but this gene call is untestable without DNA. The CDR3 has 15 residues. CDR1 and CDR2 from the germline V gene are GTSNPN and SVGIG (reference sequence). CDR3 in amino acids: CAWSLLDRFRTEAFF.

This rearrangement joins TRBV5-1 to TRBJ1-5; with no DNA, the TCRdb D assignment of TRBD1 cannot be verified. CDR1 SGHRS and CDR2 YFSETQ come from the germline V gene. This CDR3 spans 14 amino acids. The CDR3 region is CASSSTGGFEPQHF.

The rearrangement uses TRBV29-1 and TRBJ2-7; with no DNA, the TCRdb D assignment of TRBD2 cannot be verified. Germline V gene lookup returns CDR1 SQVTM and CDR2 ANQGSEA. CDR3 length: 15 amino acids. CDR3 amino acids: CSVSPQGPGSYEQYF.

V is TRBV2 and J is TRBJ2-1; lacking DNA, the TRBD2 call made by TCRdb goes unchecked. The CDR3 covers 15 residues. From germline, CDR1 is SNHLY and CDR2 FYNNEI. The CDR3 spells CASSMGLAGANEQFF.

The CDR3 is CAVTPGQGSYGYTF. The chain employs TRBV6-1 and TRBJ1-2; TCRdb returns TRBD1, unconfirmable since there is no DNA. The V gene's germline CDR1 is MNHNS and CDR2 SASEGT. The CDR3 is made up of 14 amino acids.

This chain links TRBV7-2 with TRBJ2-7. CDR1 and CDR2 from the germline V gene are SGHTA and FQGNSA. This CDR3 region has 15 residues. The CDR3 loop is CASSLRGGGSYEQYF.

V gene TRBV12-3 or TRBV12-4 combines with J gene TRBJ2-2; TCRdb proposes TRBD1, but this gene call is untestable without DNA. The CDR3 loop spans 15 amino acids. CDR3 sequence: CASSPTDRASGELFF.

This chain connects TRBV11-2 to TRBJ2-3; TCRdb selects TRBD1, and the lack of DNA leaves this call unchecked. Germline assignment: CDR1 SGHAT and CDR2 FQNNGV. The CDR3 runs to 13 residues. CDR3 region: CASSQRAGRTQYF.